The source of this T cell receptor beta chain is a study of vaccination and CD4 T cells after COVID-19. The wider study: The cells in question were stimulated using overlapping spike peptides derived from SARS-CoV-2, HCoV-NL63, HCoV-OC43 and HCoV-229E.

Judged by abundance, this clonotype is medium-sized. The antigen remains undetermined. Scientists ran DNA taken from cultured CD4+ T cells through the Oncomine TCR Beta short-read assay for sequencing. It was from cultured CD4+ T cells that genomic DNA was extracted. One entry per CDR3 protein results from TCRdb running MiXCR on the PCR reads. Of 6,500 to 8,000 distinct CDR3 sequences listed, about 35% are singletons. Treatment in this sample: approximately nine-day PBMC culture with coronavirus spike peptide pools or control peptides (ViraFEST assay). One should note that the unexposed donor's CD4+ T cells were collected before the COVID-19 pandemic (2011-2018). Following expansion of antigen-specific T cells with peptide pools, ViraFEST then sequenced TCRs. There are 14 residues in the CDR3. Per the germline V gene, CDR1 is MNHEY and CDR2 is SVGEGT. V lost 8 bases and J lost 7; bases outside the gene matches: 10.

Sample: CD4+ T cells from blood, cultured in vitro. The chain is built from TRBV6-2 or TRBV6-3 and TRBJ1-5, with 8 bases lining up with TRBD1. The receptor's source is a human donor in good health. The CDR3 DNA sequence: TGTGCCAGCTGCGACAGGGGCCACAAGCAGCCCCAGCATTTT. Translation gives CASCDRGHKQPQHF.